A single sample is the source of the 18 T cell receptor beta chains below, sequenced in a study of T cell responses to AZD1222 COVID-19 vaccine. TCRdb's copy holds only in-frame clones and misses some; the assay was immunoSEQ multiplex PCR. Of over 150,000 clones listed, 92% are singletons. Source: peripheral blood, taken on day 0 of MenACWY control vaccination. The receptors originated from an adult in good health.

The rearrangement uses TRBV6-5 and TRBJ1-4; a possible D gene is TRBD1 (5 bases). V lost 6 bases and J lost 5, with 13 bases in between. Germline V gene lookup returns CDR1 MNHEY and CDR2 SVGAGI. This CDR3 comprises 14 residues. The CDR3 DNA reads TGTGCCAGCAGCGGGACGGCGCCGAATGAAAAACTGTTTTTT. Translation gives CASSGTAPNEKLFF.

The J gene is TRBJ2-7, the V gene TRBV7-2, with TRBD2 matching 8 bases. Germline lookup yields CDR1 SGHTA and CDR2 FQGNSA. The ends lost 4 bases at V and 2 bases at J; junction bases unmatched: 19. This CDR3 is built from 19 residues. The CDR3 DNA sequence: TGTGCCAGCAGCTCCCTAACTAAGGAGCGGGGGATGGGCCCCTACGAGCAGTACTTC. Its protein product is CASSSLTKERGMGPYEQYF.

The chain joins TRBV7-3 to TRBJ1-6; unclear D gene. CDR1 SGHTA and CDR2 FQGTGA come from the germline V gene. The CDR3 runs to 16 residues. The germline V and J ends were trimmed by 2 bases and 6 bases, with 14 bases remaining between them. The CDR3 loop reads CASSLHGQAVNSPLHF. DNA for the CDR3: TGTGCCAGCAGCTTACATGGGCAGGCCGTTAATTCACCCCTCCACTTT.

The chain joins TRBV29-1 to TRBJ1-2; a possible D gene is TRBD1 (5 bases). The CDR3 runs to 13 residues. The V gene's germline CDR1 is SQVTM and CDR2 ANQGSEA. Between the trimmed V and J ends, which lost 2 bases and 8 bases, there was a span of 15 bases. CDR3 amino acids: CSVESSGYDGYTF. The CDR3 nucleotides are TGCAGCGTTGAAAGTTCAGGGTACGACGGCTACACCTTC.

This chain uses TRBV7-3 with TRBJ2-3; D is unclear. The CDR3 loop spans 13 amino acids. Germline V gene data show CDR1 as SGHTA and CDR2 as FQGTGA. With 4 bases removed from V and 3 bases from J, the gap between germline ends came to 8 bases. The CDR3: CASSSLGTDTQYF. DNA of the CDR3: TGTGCCAGCAGCTCCCTGGGGACAGATACGCAGTATTTT.

This clone came up once. J is TRBJ2-2 and V is TRBV5-1; 12 nucleotides align to TRBD2. J lost 2 bases, V lost 4 bases, and 6 bases had no gene match. This CDR3 has 17 amino acids. The germline V gene has CDR1 SGHRS and CDR2 YFSETQ. In DNA form, the CDR3 reads TGCGCCAGCAGCCCTTCGACTAGCGGGGGTAACACCGGGGAGCTGTTTTTT. As protein: CASSPSTSGGNTGELFF.

This clone appeared a single time. The rearrangement links TRBV3-1 (or the pseudogene TRBV3-2) to TRBJ2-7; 9 nucleotides line up with TRBD2. V lost 1 base, J lost 3 bases, and 13 bases stayed unmatched. Per the germline V gene, CDR1 is LGHDT and CDR2 is YNNKEL (reference sequence). CDR3 size: 18 residues. Here the CDR3 reads CASSQGSPSGTRIYEQYF. The CDR3 region has the DNA TGTGCCAGCAGCCAAGGAAGCCCTAGCGGGACCAGGATCTACGAGCAGTACTTC.

This rearrangement joins TRBV28 to TRBJ2-7; possible D gene TRBD1, 6 bases. CDR1 is MDHEN, CDR2 SYDVKM, per germline. The germline V and J ends were trimmed by 5 bases and 5 bases, with 22 bases remaining between them. This CDR3 is 16 amino acids long. CDR3 region: CASSPPLQGLANEQYF. The CDR3 DNA reads as TGTGCCAGCAGTCCCCCCCTGCAGGGGCTAGCCAACGAGCAGTACTTC.

This chain uses TRBV29-1 with TRBJ1-1, with no clear D. V lost 7 bases and J lost 7, with 10 bases in between. Germline V gene data show CDR1 as SQVTM and CDR2 as ANQGSEA. The CDR3 has 10 residues. The CDR3 coding sequence is TGCAGCGGCCGTGAGATTGAAGCTTTCTTT. Translation: CSGREIEAFF.

This clone was observed a single time. CDR3 in amino acids: CASSAGWNTEAFF. The DNA for the CDR3 is TGTGCCAGCAGCGCAGGATGGAACACTGAAGCTTTCTTT. The V and J genes are TRBV9 and TRBJ1-1, with D unresolved. CDR3 length: 13 amino acids. The germline V gene encodes CDR1 SGDLS and CDR2 YYNGEE. Trimming removed 3 bases at V and 1 base at J, with 7 bases between.

The chain carries TRBV20-1 and TRBJ2-1; 8 bases are shared with TRBD2. This CDR3 is built from 11 residues. The germline CDR1 and CDR2 sequences are DFQATT and SNEGSKA (reference sequence). Trimming removed 6 bases from V and 15 bases from J; junction bases left unmatched: 10. The DNA of the CDR3 is TGCAGTGCCACACTAGCGGCCAAGTGGTTCTTC. This translates into CSATLAAKWFF.

Here the CDR3 reads CASSPGRKTGYTF. The DNA of the CDR3 is TGTGCCAGCAGCCCGGGGCGGAAGACGGGCTACACCTTC. The J gene is TRBJ1-2, the V gene TRBV13; D may be TRBD1 (5 bases). Trimming removed 5 bases at V and 8 bases at J, with 15 bases between. Looked up from germline, CDR1 is PRHDT and CDR2 is FYEKMQ (reference sequence). The CDR3 loop spans 13 amino acids.

This clone has just a few counts. The chain couples TRBV4-2 to TRBJ2-7; D could derive from TRBD1 or TRBD2 (5 bases each). Per germline, CDR1 LGHNA and CDR2 YNFKEQ. The V end lost 6 bases, the J end lost 0 bases, and 15 bases lay between the germline ends. The CDR3 is 15 amino acids. The CDR3 protein is CASSISGTVSYEQYF. The CDR3 nucleotides read TGTGCCAGCAGTATTTCCGGGACGGTCTCCTACGAGCAGTACTTC.

V usage is TRBV6-6 and J usage is TRBJ1-1; D is undetermined. The CDR3 covers 14 residues. Deletions cut 2 bases from V and 5 bases from J, with 12 bases between. Germline CDR1 reads MNHNY; CDR2 reads SVGAGI (reference sequence). CDR3 in DNA: TGTGCCAGCAGTTACCCAGCCGCGGGGACTGAAGCTTTCTTT. Its translation: CASSYPAAGTEAFF.

This rearrangement joins TRBV19 to TRBJ2-1; TRBD1 might be the D (5 bases). The germline V gene has CDR1 LNHDA and CDR2 SQIVND (reference sequence). V was cut by 5 bases and J by 8 bases, with 10 bases left in between. The CDR3 totals 12 residues. CDR3 amino acids: CASSAGFHEQFF. CDR3 sequence (DNA): TGTGCCAGTAGTGCAGGGTTTCATGAGCAGTTCTTC.

With respect to this clone: Other DNA sequences in this sample translate to the same CDR3. The CDR3: CAWSVQGNQPQHF. The CDR3 DNA follows: TGTGCCTGGAGTGTACAGGGAAATCAGCCCCAGCATTTT. V and J are TRBV30 and TRBJ1-5; tentative D call: TRBD1 (6 bases). The CDR3 spans 13 residues. V was pared by 0 bases and J by 4 bases, with 7 bases between. Per the germline V gene, CDR1 is GTSNPN and CDR2 is SVGIG (reference sequence).

The genes are TRBV9 and TRBJ1-6; D gene uncertain. Per the germline V gene, CDR1 is SGDLS and CDR2 is YYNGEE. The ends were cut back, 5 bases at V and 0 bases at J, with 9 bases in the middle. The CDR3 has 15 amino acids. In DNA form, the CDR3 reads TGTGCCAGCAGGTGCGTAAGCTCCTATAATTCACCCCTCCACTTT. Its protein product is CASRCVSSYNSPLHF.

This sequence joins TRBV3-1 (or the pseudogene TRBV3-2) and TRBJ2-1; 7 bases agree with TRBD2. J gave up 16 bases and V 2 bases, and 8 bases lay outside the gene matches. The V gene's germline CDR1 is LGHDT and CDR2 YNNKEL (reference sequence). The CDR3 length is 12 residues. CDR3 loop: CASSQHKRGVFF. The CDR3 DNA reads as TGTGCCAGCAGCCAACACAAGCGGGGTGTCTTCTTC.